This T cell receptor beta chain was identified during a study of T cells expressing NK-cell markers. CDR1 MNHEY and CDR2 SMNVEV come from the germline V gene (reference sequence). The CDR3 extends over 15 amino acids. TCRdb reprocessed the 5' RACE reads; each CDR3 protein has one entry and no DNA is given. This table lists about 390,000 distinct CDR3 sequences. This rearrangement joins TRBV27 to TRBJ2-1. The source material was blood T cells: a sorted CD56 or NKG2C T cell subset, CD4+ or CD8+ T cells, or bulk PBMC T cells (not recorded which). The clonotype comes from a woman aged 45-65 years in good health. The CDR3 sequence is CASSSQWGSYNEQFF.